The source of this TCR beta chain is a study of T cell changes during pregnancy in multiple sclerosis. V was pared by 2 bases and J by 3 bases, with 11 bases between. The germline V gene encodes CDR1 GTSNPN and CDR2 SVGIG (reference sequence). The CDR3 extends over 14 amino acids. This clone was recorded once. Using immunoSEQ multiplex PCR, the repertoire was profiled, and TCRdb retains in-frame clones only, with some absent. In the table there are about 42,000 clones, around four fifths of which are singletons. Sample: CD4+ T cells from peripheral blood mononuclear cells, taken before pregnancy. This sequence was found in a female donor with multiple sclerosis, enrolled in a pregnancy study. V is TRBV30 and J is TRBJ1-5; possible D gene TRBD1, 6 bases. The CDR3 spells CAWSTDSLNQPQHF. The DNA for the CDR3 is TGTGCCTGGAGTACGGACAGTCTCAATCAGCCCCAGCATTTT.